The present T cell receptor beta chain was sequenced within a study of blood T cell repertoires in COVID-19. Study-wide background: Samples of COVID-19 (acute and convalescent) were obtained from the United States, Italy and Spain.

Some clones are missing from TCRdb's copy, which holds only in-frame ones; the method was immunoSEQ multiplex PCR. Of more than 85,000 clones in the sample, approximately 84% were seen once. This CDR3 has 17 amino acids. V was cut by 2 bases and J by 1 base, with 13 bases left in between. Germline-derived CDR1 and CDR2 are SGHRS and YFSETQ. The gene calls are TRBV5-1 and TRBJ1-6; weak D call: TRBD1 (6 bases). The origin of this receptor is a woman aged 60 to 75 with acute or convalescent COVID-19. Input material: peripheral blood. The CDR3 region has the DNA TGCGCCAGCAGCTTCGGGCGGGGGCGTTCCTATAATTCACCCCTCCACTTT. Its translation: CASSFGRGRSYNSPLHF.